The 14 T cell receptor beta chains below come from one sample, sequenced in a study of blood T cell repertoires in COVID-19. Generated by immunoSEQ multiplex PCR, the TCRdb table keeps only in-frame clones and is missing some. This table holds 80,000 to 100,000 clones, 86% found once. The specimen was peripheral blood. These receptors were collected from an elderly woman in a cohort sampled during active or convalescent COVID-19.

The V gene is TRBV6-5, the J gene TRBJ2-7; TRBD1 agrees at 7 bases. The CDR3 has 13 residues. Germline V gene data show CDR1 as MNHEY and CDR2 as SVGAGI. The trim removed 6 bases at V and 0 bases at J, leaving 2 bases unmatched. The CDR3 protein is CASRDRNSYEQYF. The CDR3 DNA follows: TGTGCCAGCAGGGACAGGAACTCCTACGAGCAGTACTTC.

J is TRBJ1-1 and V is TRBV19, with 8 positions matching TRBD1. The CDR3 consists of 18 residues. CDR1 and CDR2 from the germline V gene are LNHDA and SQIVND (reference sequence). The V segment lost 1 base and the J segment 3 bases; nucleotides outside the gene matches: 13. The CDR3 nucleotides are TGTGCCAGTAGTATAGTAAGGGCAGGGGGCCCCATATACACTGAAGCTTTCTTT. Translating gives CASSIVRAGGPIYTEAFF.

This chain uses TRBV6-2 or TRBV6-3 with TRBJ2-1, with 9 bases that match TRBD2. Germline lookup yields CDR1 MNHEY and CDR2 SVGEGT. This CDR3 spans 13 amino acids. Trimming at V came to 6 bases and at J to 13 bases, leaving 10 bases not matched to a gene. CDR3 nucleotide sequence: TGTGCCAGCAGCAAGCCCGGGACTAGCACCCAGTTCTTC. It specifies CASSKPGTSTQFF.

In its sample, this clone was seen once. The rearrangement uses TRBV7-9 and TRBJ1-2; 8 bases match TRBD1. The germline V gene has CDR1 SEHNR and CDR2 FQNEAQ (reference sequence). The CDR3 is 15 residues long. The trim removed 5 bases at V and 4 bases at J, leaving 9 bases unmatched. This chain's CDR3 is CASSPYQDRVYGYTF. The CDR3 DNA follows: TGTGCCAGCAGCCCCTACCAGGACAGGGTCTATGGCTACACCTTC.

J is TRBJ1-2 and V is TRBV2; D is ambiguous. The CDR3 runs 15 residues. Germline V CDR1 and CDR2: SNHLY, FYNNEI. Trimming pared 4 bases from V and 4 bases from J, leaving 16 bases between. The CDR3 is CASSADRRSSYGYTF. CDR3 coding DNA: TGTGCCAGCAGTGCGGACCGGAGGTCTAGCTATGGCTACACCTTC.

This chain links TRBV19 with TRBJ1-5; 8 bases align to TRBD1. The germline V gene has CDR1 LNHDA and CDR2 SQIVND (reference sequence). This CDR3 has 16 amino acids. V lost 4 bases to trimming and J lost 6 bases; unmatched junction nucleotides: 11. CDR3: CASSTWTGNVLQPQHF. The CDR3 DNA reads TGTGCCAGTAGTACCTGGACAGGGAATGTCCTTCAGCCCCAGCATTTT.

This chain uses TRBV10-1 with TRBJ2-1, with 7 positions matching TRBD2. This CDR3 has 13 residues. Looked up from germline, CDR1 is WNHNN and CDR2 is SYGVQD (reference sequence). The V segment lost 2 bases and the J segment 9 bases; nucleotides outside the gene matches: 4. The CDR3 sequence is CASSEGGLPEQFF. The CDR3 DNA is TGCGCCAGCAGTGAGGGGGGACTACCTGAGCAGTTCTTC.

This rearrangement joins TRBV7-3 to TRBJ2-1, with no clear D. The CDR3 covers 13 residues. V shed 2 bases and J shed 5 bases, with 7 bases lying between them. Germline CDR1 is SGHTA and CDR2 is FQGTGA. This CDR3 is CASSLRRNNEQFF. Written as DNA, the CDR3 is TGTGCCAGCAGCTTACGGCGGAACAATGAGCAGTTCTTC.

This CDR3 is CSAQGAESNYGYTF. The CDR3 bases are TGCAGCGCCCAGGGGGCCGAATCTAACTATGGCTACACCTTC. The V gene is TRBV29-1, the J gene TRBJ1-2, with TRBD1 matching over 8 bases. The CDR3 has 14 amino acids. Germline V CDR1 and CDR2: SQVTM, ANQGSEA. J gave up 0 bases and V 7 bases, and 7 bases lay outside the gene matches.

This sequence joins TRBV7-3 and TRBJ2-1, with D unresolved. Germline CDR1 and CDR2: SGHTA and FQGTGA. Deletions cut 2 bases from V and 7 bases from J, with 9 bases between. CDR3 length: 13 amino acids. This CDR3 is CASSLGALNEQFF. Here the CDR3 DNA reads TGTGCCAGCAGCTTAGGAGCGTTGAATGAGCAGTTCTTC.

This chain joins TRBV19 and TRBJ1-5; weak D call: TRBD1 (5 bases). CDR3 length: 16 residues. CDR1 LNHDA and CDR2 SQIVND come from the germline V gene (reference sequence). The V end lost 1 base, the J end lost 1 base, and 11 bases lay between the germline ends. Written as DNA, the CDR3 is TGTGCCAGTAGTATAGTTGGGGGGTTCAGCAATCAGCCCCAGCATTTT. This sequence encodes CASSIVGGFSNQPQHF.

The CDR3 protein is CASSFRGSGNTIYF. The CDR3 DNA reads TGTGCCAGCAGTTTCAGGGGATCTGGAAACACCATATATTTT. V is TRBV6-5 and J is TRBJ1-3; perhaps TRBD1 as D (6 bases). Per germline, CDR1 MNHEY and CDR2 SVGAGI. The V gene lost 4 bases and the J gene lost 1 base, with 8 bases spanning the gap. The CDR3 extends over 14 amino acids.

The chain uses TRBV7-9 and TRBJ2-3; D is unclear. The CDR3 runs to 12 residues. The germline gives CDR1 SEHNR, CDR2 FQNEAQ (reference sequence). Trimming pared 5 bases from V and 6 bases from J, leaving 9 bases between. In nucleotides, the CDR3 is TGTGCCAGCAGCGTGAGCTCGGATACGCAGTATTTT. Amino acid sequence: CASSVSSDTQYF.

In this sample, this clone turned up once. The J gene is TRBJ2-5, the V gene TRBV6-1; D might be TRBD2 (6 bases). V gave up 1 base and J gave up 2 bases, with 11 bases separating them. Germline loops: CDR1 MNHNS, CDR2 SASEGT. The CDR3 contains 15 residues. Here the CDR3 reads CASSEEGRGQETQYF. In DNA form, the CDR3 reads TGTGCCAGCAGTGAAGAGGGTCGGGGGCAAGAGACCCAGTACTTC.